Below, 26 T cell receptor beta chains from the same sample are listed, as sequenced in a study of control samples from healthy donors and cancer patients. Assay used: immunoSEQ multiplex PCR; TCRdb lists only in-frame clones, some missing. This table has 45,000 to 60,000 clones, approximately 94% appearing once. Source material: blood. The source is a man younger than 40 in good health.

The chain's CDR3 is CASSQEFPGGRIYEQYF. The CDR3 DNA reads as TGTGCCAGCAGCCAAGAATTCCCAGGGGGTCGGATTTACGAGCAGTACTTC. J is TRBJ2-7 and V is TRBV14; 7 nucleotides line up with TRBD1. V trimming: 0 bases; J trimming: 4 bases; junction bases outside the gene matches: 12. CDR3 size: 17 residues. The germline gives CDR1 SGHDN, CDR2 FVKESK.

The rearrangement uses TRBV7-9 and TRBJ1-5; D is undetermined. CDR1 SEHNR and CDR2 FQNEAQ come from the germline V gene (reference sequence). With 4 bases removed from V and 2 bases from J, the gap between germline ends came to 9 bases. This CDR3 has 14 amino acids. CDR3: CASSSREGNQPQHF. The CDR3 nucleotides are TGTGCCAGCAGCTCTCGCGAGGGCAATCAGCCCCAGCATTTT.

The rearrangement uses TRBV4-1 and TRBJ2-7; tentatively, D is TRBD1 (6 bases). The germline V and J ends were trimmed by 1 base and 8 bases, with 12 bases remaining between them. Per germline, CDR1 MGHRA and CDR2 YSYEKL. The CDR3 is made up of 13 amino acids. The DNA for the CDR3 is TGCGCCAGCAGCCAAGTAGGGGGAAGTCAGCAGTACTTC. As protein: CASSQVGGSQQYF.

The chain has TRBV28 and TRBJ1-2; D call uncertain. Germline V lookup: CDR1 MDHEN, CDR2 SYDVKM. The ends were cut back, 5 bases at V and 8 bases at J, with 15 bases in the middle. The CDR3 length is 13 residues. This CDR3 reads CASSPLGAQGYTF. DNA for the CDR3: TGTGCCAGCAGTCCCCTCGGAGCGCAGGGCTACACCTTC.

The chain has TRBV9 and TRBJ2-3; unclear D gene. This CDR3 has 12 residues. Looked up from germline, CDR1 is SGDLS and CDR2 is YYNGEE. V was pared by 0 bases and J by 4 bases, with 3 bases between. The CDR3 coding sequence is TGTGCCAGCAGCGTAGATCCAGATACGCAGTATTTT. It codes for CASSVDPDTQYF.

The chain employs TRBV30 and TRBJ2-2; the D is unclear. Germline-derived CDR1 and CDR2 are GTSNPN and SVGIG (reference sequence). CDR3 size: 10 residues. Trimming took off 5 bases at V and 7 bases at J, with 5 bases between the two ends. This CDR3 is CAWGFGELFF. CDR3 sequence (DNA): TGTGCCTGGGGGTTCGGGGAGCTGTTTTTT.

This clone was detected only once. The CDR3 bases are TGTGCCAGCAGTGCCCTCTTAGCGGGAGGGGCCTACGAGCAGTACTTC. Encoded protein: CASSALLAGGAYEQYF. The rearrangement uses TRBV6-1 and TRBJ2-7; 11 bases map to TRBD2. Germline trimming cut 4 bases from V and 2 bases from J; bases unmatched to any gene: 7. The CDR3 contains 16 residues. Per germline, CDR1 MNHNS and CDR2 SASEGT.

CDR3 sequence: CASSHSGGFADTQYF. In DNA, the CDR3 is TGTGCCAGCAGCCATAGCGGGGGCTTTGCAGATACGCAGTATTTT. The J gene is TRBJ2-3, the V gene TRBV3-1 (or the pseudogene TRBV3-2), with TRBD2 matching 9 bases. J lost 4 bases, V lost 3 bases, and 5 bases had no gene match. This CDR3 is 15 amino acids long. Germline CDR1 and CDR2: LGHDT and YNNKEL (reference sequence).

This chain joins TRBV27 and TRBJ1-5; the D gene is possibly TRBD1 (6 bases). Trimming removed 2 bases at V and 2 bases at J, with 10 bases between. Looked up from germline, CDR1 is MNHEY and CDR2 is SMNVEV (reference sequence). This CDR3 contains 15 residues. In DNA form, the CDR3 reads TGTGCCAGCAGTTTAACAGGGATTGGCAATCAGCCCCAGCATTTT. Its protein is CASSLTGIGNQPQHF.

The gene calls are TRBV6-6 and TRBJ2-1; 14 bases agree with TRBD2. Germline lookup yields CDR1 MNHNY and CDR2 SVGAGI (reference sequence). CDR3 size: 16 residues. With V trimmed by 6 bases and J by 8 bases, 9 bases remained unmatched. As DNA, the CDR3 is TGTGCCAGCAGCGAGAGACTAGCGGGGGGGCAGGATGAGCAGTTCTTC. Its protein product is CASSERLAGGQDEQFF.

V usage is TRBV4-1 and J usage is TRBJ1-1; the match to TRBD1 covers 10 bases. The germline CDR1 and CDR2 sequences are MGHRA and YSYEKL. This CDR3 spans 19 amino acids. V dropped 4 bases and J dropped 1; count of bases not matched to a gene: 15. For the CDR3, the DNA is TGCGCCAGCAGCCGCCGAATGGGACAGGGGCCCATATCGAACACTGAAGCTTTCTTT. This sequence encodes CASSRRMGQGPISNTEAFF.

The chain recombines TRBV20-1 with TRBJ2-1; 9 bases fit TRBD1. Germline loops: CDR1 DFQATT, CDR2 SNEGSKA (reference sequence). The CDR3 consists of 16 residues. V trimming: 3 bases; J trimming: 8 bases; junction bases outside the gene matches: 14. The chain's CDR3 is CSASKRDRVKMDEQFF. As DNA, the CDR3 is TGCAGTGCTAGTAAGAGGGACAGGGTGAAGATGGATGAGCAGTTCTTC.

The V and J genes are TRBV5-4 and TRBJ2-2, with TRBD2 identical over 7 bases. The germline CDR1 and CDR2 sequences are SGHNT and YYREEE (reference sequence). This CDR3 has 15 amino acids. The ends lost 4 bases at V and 2 bases at J; junction bases unmatched: 5. CDR3 loop: CASSPGGDNTGELFF. CDR3 DNA: TGTGCCAGCAGCCCGGGAGGAGATAACACCGGGGAGCTGTTTTTT.

The J gene is TRBJ2-7, the V gene TRBV7-6; TRBD1 matches 10 bases. Germline V gene lookup returns CDR1 SGHVS and CDR2 FNYEAQ. Trimming took 2 bases from V and 4 from J; bases not matched to a gene: 11. The CDR3 loop spans 17 amino acids. The chain's CDR3 is CASSLSRTGTGAYEQYF. In DNA form, the CDR3 reads TGTGCCAGCAGCTTAAGTCGTACTGGGACAGGGGCTTACGAGCAGTACTTC.

The chain carries TRBV27 and TRBJ2-1; a weak D match, TRBD1 (6 bases). Trimming removed 8 bases at V and 4 bases at J, with 15 bases between. There are 14 residues in the CDR3. Germline V gene sequence: CDR1 MNHEY, CDR2 SMNVEV (reference sequence). CDR3 sequence: CASSSMQGYNEQFF. The CDR3 region has the DNA TGTGCCAGCTCATCGATGCAGGGGTACAATGAGCAGTTCTTC.

The chain is built from TRBV5-1 and TRBJ2-5; D might be TRBD2 (7 bases). With 0 bases removed from V and 1 base from J, the gap between germline ends came to 13 bases. The CDR3 is 16 residues long. The germline gives CDR1 SGHRS, CDR2 YFSETQ. This chain's CDR3 is CASSLGRGALQETQYF. The CDR3 region has the DNA TGCGCCAGCAGCTTGGGACGGGGGGCCCTCCAAGAGACCCAGTACTTC.

For this clone: One end of the junction fails to match germline, which may point to a read error. V usage is TRBV7-9 and J usage is TRBJ1-4; D gene unclear. Germline values: CDR1 SEHNR, CDR2 FQNEAQ (reference sequence). This CDR3 comprises 15 residues. DNA of the CDR3: TGTGCCAGCACCACCGGGTTGAGGGATAATGAAAAACTGCTTTTT. Translation: CASTTGLRDNEKLLF.

V gene TRBV7-2 combines with J gene TRBJ2-1; D gene uncertain. Germline V gives CDR1 SGHTA, CDR2 FQGNSA. CDR3 length: 13 amino acids. Trimming removed 5 bases at V and 7 bases at J, with 12 bases between. The CDR3 is CASSLYQANEQFF. DNA of the CDR3: TGTGCCAGCAGCCTCTACCAGGCGAATGAGCAGTTCTTC.

The chain recombines TRBV7-7 with TRBJ1-4; 8 bases line up with TRBD1. Germline V CDR1 and CDR2: SSHAT, FNYEAQ (reference sequence). The trim removed 5 bases at V and 8 bases at J, leaving 10 bases unmatched. CDR3 size: 15 residues. The CDR3 loop reads CASSRSTGESEKLFF. CDR3 DNA: TGTGCCAGCAGCCGGTCGACAGGGGAGTCAGAAAAACTGTTTTTT.

The genes are TRBV4-1 and TRBJ1-2; D is possibly TRBD1 (6 bases). CDR3 length: 14 amino acids. Per germline, CDR1 MGHRA and CDR2 YSYEKL. Trimming pared 4 bases from V and 0 bases from J, leaving 9 bases between. The CDR3 DNA sequence: TGCGCCAGCAGCCTCGGGGGGCCTAACTATGGCTACACCTTC. Residues: CASSLGGPNYGYTF.

This chain uses TRBV4-2 with TRBJ1-1; D not certain. V was pared by 5 bases and J by 1 base, with 17 bases between. The CDR3 spans 16 residues. CDR1 is LGHNA, CDR2 YNFKEQ, per germline. CDR3 sequence (DNA): TGTGCCAGCAGCGACATTATGTCAAAGACGAACACTGAAGCTTTCTTT. Translating it yields CASSDIMSKTNTEAFF.

The gene calls are TRBV6-5 and TRBJ1-1, with D tentatively TRBD1 (6 bases). Per germline, CDR1 MNHEY and CDR2 SVGAGI. V was cut by 2 bases and J by 6 bases, with 13 bases left in between. This CDR3 spans 14 amino acids. The CDR3 loop is CASSYTGQSPEAFF. CDR3 bases: TGTGCCAGCAGTTACACGGGACAATCCCCTGAAGCTTTCTTT.

This chain connects TRBV7-9 to TRBJ2-3, with 12 bases identical to TRBD2. Germline V gene data show CDR1 as SEHNR and CDR2 as FQNEAQ (reference sequence). The CDR3 contains 16 residues. V was pared by 4 bases and J by 0 bases, with 2 bases of the junction left unmatched. The CDR3, as DNA: TGTGCCAGCAGCTCCGGGACTAGCGGGAGCACAGATACGCAGTATTTT. Its protein product is CASSSGTSGSTDTQYF.

V gene TRBV27 combines with J gene TRBJ1-1; TRBD1 might be the D (5 bases). V was pared by 8 bases and J by 5 bases, with 18 bases between. Germline loops: CDR1 MNHEY, CDR2 SMNVEV (reference sequence). The CDR3 has 14 residues. Written as DNA, the CDR3 is TGTGCCAGCTCCCCCCGGGGCATGGGGACTGAAGCTTTCTTT. Its protein is CASSPRGMGTEAFF.

The rearrangement uses TRBV7-9 and TRBJ1-1, with D possibly matching TRBD1 (6 bases). Trimming pared 11 bases from V and 1 base from J, leaving 14 bases between. The CDR3 is made up of 13 amino acids. Germline V gene lookup returns CDR1 SEHNR and CDR2 FQNEAQ (reference sequence). CDR3 region: CAGGFDGNTEAFF. The CDR3 nucleotides read TGTGCCGGGGGCTTCGACGGGAACACTGAAGCTTTCTTT.

The chain employs TRBV5-4 and TRBJ1-1; perhaps TRBD1 as D (5 bases). The germline V and J ends were trimmed by 4 bases and 1 base, with 11 bases remaining between them. The CDR3 is 14 amino acids. Germline V gives CDR1 SGHNT, CDR2 YYREEE (reference sequence). The CDR3 is CASSGGSPNTEAFF. In DNA, the CDR3 is TGTGCCAGCAGCGGGGGGTCCCCGAACACTGAAGCTTTCTTT.